The present T cell receptor beta chain was sequenced within a study of blood T cells in healthy people across ages (dated by TCRdb to between 2015 and 2017). In the study overall: In model experiments, template switching captured about one uniquely barcoded TCR beta cDNA molecule for every two T cells. To avoid experimental bias, donors of different ages were randomly spread across the sequencing lanes. The study measured age-related changes in TCR beta repertoire diversity using deep sequencing normalized with unique cDNA molecular identifiers. Using the same blood draw, the study looked at two additional independent replicas of 1 million unique cDNA reads for two donors, one aged 18 to 29 and the other aged 80 or older. Four age groups were formed from the donors: young (average roughly 15 years), middle-aged (less than 40), aged (around 68) and long-lived (around 82).

Systemically healthy Caucasian individuals from Russia, about 38 in total and aged roughly 6 to 100 years, were included as donors. Each donor gave 8.5 to 10 milliliters of peripheral blood, collected into EDTA-treated Vacutainer tubes. Ficoll-Paque density-gradient centrifugation was used to isolate PBMCs, with at least 7 million obtained per sample. Total RNA was extracted from PBMCs with Trizol reagent, with at least 6 micrograms obtained per sample. For every donor, flow cytometry on a PBMC aliquot measured the percentage of naive CD45RAhigh/CD27high T cells. Note on this clonotype: This clone's antigen is unknown. No much larger clonotype is one base removed from it; base qualities were not supplied.

Preparation of the library involved 5' RACE. The reads were generated on an Illumina HiSeq 2500. A second 7 to 11 cycle PCR used a sample-barcoded 5' primer and a J-beta primer mix. A unique molecular identifier was introduced onto each TCR beta cDNA molecule by a template-switch 5' adaptor carrying 12 random nucleotides. Each sample yielded at least 3 million CDR3-containing paired-end reads. First-strand cDNA synthesis was performed from all RNA using the Mint cDNA synthesis kit, with priming by a TRBC-specific oligonucleotide. All cDNA was treated with uracil-DNA glycosylase and then went through a first 18-cycle PCR with the universal primers M1SS and BC2_uni_R. Under the source paper's analysis protocol: For normalization, 1 million high-quality reads, each with a distinct molecular identifier, were randomly selected from each sample. Instead of being binned into consensus sequences, reads with shared molecular identifiers were discarded. MiTCR, with a Q25 quality threshold and the strictest error-elimination algorithm, was used for CDR3 identification, clonotype clustering and error correction. A nonparametric unseen species model with Euler transformation was used to estimate a lower bound on total TCR beta diversity. TCRdb itself trimmed the public reads at Q25 with fastp, ran MiXCR and retained productive beta chains. Here each entry gathers all rows of one CDR3 protein and keeps the most common genes and DNA. These V and J calls are TCRdb output, not the study's own analysis. The sample yields about 1.1 million distinct CDR3 sequences; 35% to 45% were counted once. The top ten clonotypes cover around 12% of the sample.

Study-wide findings and limitations: Because profiling used bulk unsorted PBMCs, naive and antigen-experienced compartments could not be compared conclusively. Compared with the aged group, the long-lived group had more naive CD4+ T cells, fewer expanded clones and increased TCR diversity, suggesting age selection. A strong correlation was found between observed TCR beta diversity and the percentage of naive T cells measured by flow cytometry. The CMV infection status of donors was not known, potentially confounding age-related changes in expanded clonotypes. Estimates of total diversity based on one million sequenced T cells were considered lower bounds and underestimates. As age increased, observed TCR beta diversity per million T cells dropped in a roughly linear way, and a significant reduction was already evident by age roughly 36.

The germline V gene supplies CDR1 KGHSH and CDR2 LQKENI. The CDR3 contains 15 residues, cysteine and phenylalanine counted. Only CDR3 DNA remains: 45 bases, in frame from the first base. Trimming takes 5 bases from V and 3 bases from J, and the germline ends sit 14 bases apart. This receptor was taken from a man in his late teens or twenties in good health. The chain joins TRBV18 to TRBJ1-5; matching of 5 bases hints at TRBD1 as the D gene. Sequencing used blood. The sequenced DNA: TGTGCCAGCTCAGAGGAACAGGCCACCAATCAGCCCCAGCATTTT. Its translation reads: CASSEEQATNQPQHF.